The 27 T cell receptor beta chains in this list originate from one sample, sequenced in a study of blood T cells in healthy people across ages. A J-beta primer mix and a sample-barcoded 5' primer were used in a second PCR of roughly 6 to 11 cycles. In TCRdb, the 5' RACE reads were re-called with MiXCR into one record per CDR3 protein. The sample holds about 1,400,000 distinct CDR3 sequences, about 43% seen once. Specimen: blood. The receptors stem from a woman aged 18-30 years in good health.

This clonotype has only one observation. V and J are TRBV18 and TRBJ2-7, with D possibly called TRBD1 or TRBD2 (5 bases each). V lost 1 base to trimming and J lost 4 bases, with 17 bases between them. CDR1 is KGHSH and CDR2 is LQKENI in the germline V gene. The CDR3 consists of 16 residues. The CDR3 reads CASSPQVGAGLYEQYF. In DNA, the CDR3 is TGTGCCAGCTCACCACAAGTCGGGGCAGGGCTATACGAGCAGTACTTC.

The gene calls are TRBV6-5 and TRBJ2-7; 7 nucleotides line up with TRBD1. CDR3 length equals 13 residues. The V gene's germline CDR1 is MNHEY and CDR2 SVGAGI. V shed 6 bases, J shed 5 bases, and the junction held 7 bases outside the gene matches. CDR3 sequence reads: CASRLTTGDEQYF. In DNA form, the CDR3 reads TGTGCCAGCAGACTGACCACAGGGGACGAGCAGTACTTC.

V is TRBV2 and J is TRBJ2-1; 9 bases map to TRBD2. The CDR3 has 15 amino acids. J lost 7 bases, V lost 7 bases, and 11 bases had no gene match. Germline V gene data show CDR1 as SNHLY and CDR2 as FYNNEI. CDR3 sequence: CASIAGDLPGNEQFF. CDR3 DNA sequence: TGTGCCAGCATAGCGGGGGACCTTCCGGGGAATGAGCAGTTCTTC. Together with reference TRBV2 and TRBJ2-1, the CDR3 gives the full variable domain: EPEVTQTPSHQVTQMGQEVILRCVPISNHLYFYWYRQILGQKVEFLVSFYNNEISEKSEIFDDQFSVERPDGSNFTLKIRSTKLEDSAMYFCASIAGDLPGNEQFFGPGTRLTVL.

This clonotype was recorded a few times. The chain links TRBV12-3 or TRBV12-4 to TRBJ1-2; 7 nucleotides align to TRBD1. The CDR3 covers 13 residues. The trim removed 5 bases at V and 6 bases at J, leaving 6 bases unmatched. As DNA, the CDR3 is TGTGCCAGCAGTCTACAGGGGTCTGATGGCTACACCTTC. This encodes CASSLQGSDGYTF.

This sequence joins TRBV10-3 and TRBJ1-2, with 9 nucleotides matching TRBD1. This CDR3 has 14 residues. V dropped 5 bases and J dropped 2; count of bases not matched to a gene: 3. Germline-derived CDR1 and CDR2 are ENHRY and SYGVKD. DNA for the CDR3: TGTGCCATCAGTCGTGGACAGGGGAACTATGGCTACACCTTC. Its protein is CAISRGQGNYGYTF.

V gene TRBV5-1 combines with J gene TRBJ1-2; 7 nucleotides agree with TRBD1. This CDR3 contains 15 residues. The germline V gene encodes CDR1 SGHRS and CDR2 YFSETQ. The junction had 12 bases not matched to a gene; V was cut back by 4 bases and J by 6 bases. The chain's CDR3 is CASSNGQKTGDGYTF. DNA for the CDR3: TGCGCCAGCAGCAATGGACAAAAAACAGGGGATGGCTACACCTTC.

This clonotype was seen a few times. The chain employs TRBV5-1 and TRBJ2-5, with D hard to call. Judging by the DNA end, TRBJ2-7 fits better; the J call may be wrong. In germline, CDR1 is SGHRS, CDR2 YFSETQ. The CDR3 sequence is 13 residues long. DNA for the CDR3: TGCGCCAGCAGCTTCACTACCACCCACGAGCAGTACTTC. Translation gives CASSFTTTHEQYF.

This clonotype was observed at least ten times. The chain recombines TRBV6-5 with TRBJ2-5, with D tentatively TRBD1 (5 bases). Germline lookup yields CDR1 MNHEY and CDR2 SVGAGI. The ends were cut back, 1 base at V and 5 bases at J, with 11 bases in the middle. The CDR3 is 14 residues long. The CDR3 region is CASSYFQGGETQYF. CDR3 in DNA: TGTGCCAGCAGTTACTTCCAGGGTGGGGAGACCCAGTACTTC.

The genes are TRBV4-1 and TRBJ2-3; 8 bases are shared with TRBD2. CDR3 length: 15 amino acids. Germline V gene sequence: CDR1 MGHRA, CDR2 YSYEKL. Germline trimming cut 1 base from V and 9 bases from J; bases unmatched to any gene: 9. The CDR3 is CASSQGGLGRGTQYF. DNA for the CDR3: TGCGCCAGCAGCCAAGGGGGACTAGGAAGGGGGACGCAGTATTTT.

On this clonotype itself: Relative to the germline gene, one junction end is altered; a read error may explain this. The chain couples TRBV12-3 or TRBV12-4 to TRBJ2-3, with 10 bases aligning to TRBD2. The CDR3 covers 14 residues. For the CDR3, the DNA is TGTGCCAGCAGCCAAGCGGGGGGGACAGATACGGAGTATTTT. Translating it yields CASSQAGGTDTEYF.

The chain couples TRBV6-6 to TRBJ1-4; 7 bases agree with TRBD1. V shed 5 bases and J 5 bases; nucleotides not matched to a gene: 8. This CDR3 comprises 15 residues. Germline lookup yields CDR1 MNHNY and CDR2 SVGAGI (reference sequence). In nucleotides, the CDR3 is TGTGCCAGCAGTCTACAGGGGATTGGGAATGAAAAACTGTTTTTT. This encodes CASSLQGIGNEKLFF.

This sequence joins TRBV13 and TRBJ2-7; the D gene is possibly TRBD2 (6 bases). CDR1 and CDR2 (germline): PRHDT, FYEKMQ (reference sequence). The CDR3 is 16 amino acids. Trimming took 1 base from V and 0 from J, leaving 13 bases between them. The CDR3 loop is CASSLVYGGSSYEQYF. As DNA, the CDR3 is TGTGCCAGCAGCTTAGTATATGGGGGGAGCTCCTACGAGCAGTACTTC.

The rearrangement links TRBV12-5 to TRBJ2-1; weak D call: TRBD1 (6 bases). CDR1 is LGHNT, CDR2 FRNRAP, per germline. V lost 1 base, J lost 6 bases, and 10 bases lay in between. The CDR3 has 14 amino acids. The CDR3 nucleotides read TGTGCTAGTGGTTTGGGCAGGGGATTCAATGAGCAGTTCTTC. Amino acid sequence: CASGLGRGFNEQFF. The whole variable domain, remainder taken from reference TRBV12-5 and TRBJ2-1, is DARVTQTPRHKVTEMGQEVTMRCQPILGHNTVFWYRQTMMQGLELLAYFRNRAPLDDSGMPKDRFSAEMPDATLATLKIQPSEPRDSAVYFCASGLGRGFNEQFFGPGTRLTVL.

This clonotype appeared a few times. The chain couples TRBV6-5 to TRBJ1-1; possibly TRBD1 for D (5 bases). This CDR3 is 15 amino acids long. From germline, CDR1 is MNHEY and CDR2 SVGAGI. V was shortened by 0 bases and J by 1 base, with 9 bases between the two germline ends. The CDR3 DNA follows: TGTGCCAGCAGTTACTCAATAACAGGGAACACTGAAGCTTTCTTT. Its translation is CASSYSITGNTEAFF.

The chain recombines TRBV12-3 or TRBV12-4 with TRBJ2-1; a weak D match, TRBD2 (6 bases). This CDR3 has 14 amino acids. V was cut by 2 bases and J by 8 bases, with 13 bases left in between. The CDR3 DNA reads TGTGCCAGCAGTTTAATGAGCACTAGCCATGAGCAGTTCTTC. This codes for CASSLMSTSHEQFF.

A word on this clonotype: A much larger clone is a single base away; this may be a read error. V and J are TRBV20-1 and TRBJ2-1; TRBD2 agrees at 10 bases. The trim removed 1 base at V and 8 bases at J, leaving 8 bases unmatched. The CDR3 runs 15 residues. CDR1 is DFQATT and CDR2 is SNEGSKA in the germline V gene (reference sequence). Here the CDR3 reads CSARVGTSVNHEQFF. The DNA of the CDR3 is TGCAGTGCTAGAGTCGGGACTAGCGTGAATCATGAGCAGTTCTTC.

This clonotype has a handful of counts. V usage is TRBV7-2 and J usage is TRBJ2-3; D unresolved. Trimming took 3 bases from V and 4 from J, leaving 5 bases between them. The CDR3 loop spans 12 amino acids. Germline V gives CDR1 SGHTA, CDR2 FQGNSA. CDR3 sequence: CASSFPSDTQYF. As DNA, the CDR3 is TGTGCCAGCAGCTTCCCTTCAGATACGCAGTATTTT.

J is TRBJ2-2 and V is TRBV6-1; the D gene is possibly TRBD1 (6 bases). The germline gives CDR1 MNHNS, CDR2 SASEGT. This CDR3 has 15 amino acids. Trimming took off 4 bases at V and 4 bases at J, with 13 bases between the two ends. CDR3 protein: CASSGRQGSTGELFF. In DNA form, the CDR3 reads TGTGCCAGCAGTGGCAGGCAGGGGAGCACCGGGGAGCTGTTTTTT.

This rearrangement joins TRBV7-2 to TRBJ2-1; D is unclear. The CDR3 contains 14 residues. CDR1 and CDR2 (germline): SGHTA, FQGNSA. V was pared by 1 base and J by 7 bases, with 11 bases between. CDR3 in amino acids: CASSLDPVKNEQFF. In DNA, the CDR3 is TGTGCCAGCAGCTTAGACCCGGTGAAGAATGAGCAGTTCTTC.

The chain combines TRBV10-3 with TRBJ2-1; D is perhaps TRBD1 or TRBD2 (6 bases each). Between the trimmed V and J ends, which lost 2 bases and 10 bases, there was a span of 12 bases. Germline loops: CDR1 ENHRY, CDR2 SYGVKD. The CDR3 sequence is 13 residues long. The CDR3, as DNA: TGTGCCATCAGTGAGGGGGGGCCCTACGAGCAGTTCTTC. Protein product: CAISEGGPYEQFF.

This clonotype was counted only a few times. The V call is TRBV5-1, the J call TRBJ2-7; D is ambiguous. This CDR3 region has 18 residues. Germline V lookup: CDR1 SGHRS, CDR2 YFSETQ. V shed 2 bases and J shed 7 bases, with 28 bases lying between them. The chain's CDR3 is CASSFEVARSLTYNEQYF. The CDR3 bases are TGCGCCAGCAGCTTTGAGGTCGCAAGGTCTTTAACCTACAATGAGCAGTACTTC.

This clonotype was picked up a small number of times. The rearrangement joins TRBV7-6 to TRBJ1-6; 7 bases are a match to TRBD1. Germline CDR1 is SGHVS and CDR2 is FNYEAQ. This CDR3 spans 21 amino acids. V lost 3 bases, J lost 1 base, and 18 bases stayed unmatched. The DNA of the CDR3 is TGTGCCAGCAGCTTTTCCCCGATCGACAGGGAGTTCGGTTCCTATAATTCACCCCTCCACTTT. Translation: CASSFSPIDREFGSYNSPLHF.

This clonotype was observed a few times. The gene calls are TRBV29-1 and TRBJ2-3; D remains ambiguous. CDR1 is SQVTM and CDR2 is ANQGSEA in the germline V gene. Between the trimmed V and J ends, which lost 0 bases and 2 bases, there was a span of 15 bases. The CDR3 has 16 amino acids. For the CDR3, the DNA is TGCAGCGTTGAAGACGCGGTTGCATGGTCCACAGATACGCAGTATTTT. Translation: CSVEDAVAWSTDTQYF.

This clonotype was seen more than once but under ten times. J is TRBJ1-5 and V is TRBV25-1; no clear D. Trimming left V 3 bases short and J 11 bases short, with 8 bases between. The germline CDR1 and CDR2 sequences are MGHDK and SYGVNS. This CDR3 comprises 11 residues. The CDR3 loop is CASSDVGSQHF. CDR3 in DNA: TGTGCCAGCAGTGATGTCGGATCCCAGCATTTT.

The rearrangement links TRBV7-2 to TRBJ1-6; D ambiguous. V was clipped by 1 base and J by 6 bases, with 13 bases between them. CDR3 length equals 16 residues. CDR1 and CDR2 (germline): SGHTA, FQGNSA. The CDR3 reads CASSLVGVLGNSPLHF. The CDR3 DNA reads as TGTGCCAGCAGCTTAGTCGGGGTTCTCGGTAATTCACCCCTCCACTTT.

This clonotype was detected many times. The chain recombines TRBV4-1 with TRBJ2-7, with no clear D. The CDR3 has 16 residues. Germline V lookup: CDR1 MGHRA, CDR2 YSYEKL. Trimming removed 0 bases at V and 3 bases at J, with 15 bases between. In DNA form, the CDR3 reads TGCGCCAGCAGCCAAGATCTTGGGGTAGGCCTCTACGAGCAGTACTTC. It is translated as CASSQDLGVGLYEQYF.

This sequence joins TRBV7-9 and TRBJ1-1, with TRBD1 as a possible D gene (5 bases). This CDR3 contains 12 residues. In germline, CDR1 is SEHNR, CDR2 FQNEAQ (reference sequence). Trimming left V 8 bases short and J 11 bases short, with 18 bases between. CDR3 residues: CASRKNRGKAFF. DNA for the CDR3: TGTGCCAGCCGTAAGAACCGGGGGAAGGCTTTCTTT.